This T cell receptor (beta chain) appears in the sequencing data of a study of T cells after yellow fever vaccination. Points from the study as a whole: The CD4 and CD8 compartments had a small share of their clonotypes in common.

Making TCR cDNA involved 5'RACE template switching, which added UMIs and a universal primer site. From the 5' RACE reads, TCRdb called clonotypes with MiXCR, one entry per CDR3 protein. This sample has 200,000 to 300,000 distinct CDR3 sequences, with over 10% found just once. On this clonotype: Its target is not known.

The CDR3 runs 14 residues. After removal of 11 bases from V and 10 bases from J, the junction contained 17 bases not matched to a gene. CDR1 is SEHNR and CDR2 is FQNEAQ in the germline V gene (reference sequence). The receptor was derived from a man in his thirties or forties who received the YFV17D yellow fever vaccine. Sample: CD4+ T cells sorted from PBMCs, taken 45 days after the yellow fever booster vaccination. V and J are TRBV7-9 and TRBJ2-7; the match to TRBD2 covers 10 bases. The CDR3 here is CAGWEREGFMFQYF. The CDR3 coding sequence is TGTGCCGGATGGGAGCGGGAGGGCTTCATGTTTCAGTACTTC.